Below, 15 T cell receptor beta chains from the same sample are listed, as sequenced in a study of shared clonotypes between healthy human individuals. Libraries were prepared by immunoSEQ multiplex PCR; TCRdb keeps only in-frame clonotypes and omits some of them. Of hundreds of thousands of clones listed, approximately 95% are singletons. Material for sequencing was naive CD4+ T cells sorted from blood. Subset specified: CD45RA+ positively selected. The receptors originated from a woman aged 25 to 39 in good health.

The chain links TRBV18 to TRBJ2-3; D is possibly TRBD1 (5 bases). This CDR3 is built from 14 residues. Germline V gene sequence: CDR1 KGHSH, CDR2 LQKENI. Trimming cost V 3 bases and J 2 bases, with 9 bases left between them. The CDR3 DNA reads as TGTGCCAGCTCACCCGGACAAAACACAGATACGCAGTATTTT. Translating gives CASSPGQNTDTQYF.

This rearrangement joins TRBV19 to TRBJ2-7; maybe TRBD1 (5 bases). This CDR3 region has 15 residues. V lost 5 bases and J lost 0, with 14 bases in between. Germline CDR1 reads LNHDA; CDR2 reads SQIVND (reference sequence). DNA of the CDR3: TGTGCCAGTAGTCCAGGGCGAGAGTTCTCCTACGAGCAGTACTTC. It yields the protein CASSPGREFSYEQYF.

The chain recombines TRBV6-1 with TRBJ1-1, with D possibly TRBD1 on 5 matching bases. In germline, CDR1 is MNHNS, CDR2 SASEGT. Trimming took 4 bases from V and 2 from J, leaving 11 bases between them. The CDR3 consists of 14 residues. CDR3: CASSVSGVNTEAFF. The CDR3 nucleotides read TGTGCCAGCAGTGTATCGGGGGTAAACACTGAAGCTTTCTTT.

The chain couples TRBV28 to TRBJ1-5; D gene unclear. The CDR3 covers 13 residues. CDR1 and CDR2 from the germline V gene are MDHEN and SYDVKM. Deletions cut 8 bases from V and 6 bases from J, with 14 bases between. The chain's CDR3 is CASAPVRSQPQHF. CDR3 coding DNA: TGTGCCAGCGCCCCAGTCCGCAGTCAGCCCCAGCATTTT.

This rearrangement joins TRBV7-9 to TRBJ2-5, with TRBD1 matching over 10 bases. The V gene end was trimmed by 5 bases and the J gene end by 4 bases; junction bases not matched to a gene: 16. The germline gives CDR1 SEHNR, CDR2 FQNEAQ (reference sequence). The CDR3 has 18 residues. For the CDR3, the DNA is TGTGCCAGCAGCACACATACCGGGACAGGGGACCAAGGAGAGACCCAGTACTTC. This codes for CASSTHTGTGDQGETQYF.

The J gene is TRBJ1-3, the V gene TRBV7-6; unclear D gene. Germline CDR1 reads SGHVS; CDR2 reads FNYEAQ. Trimming took 1 base from V and 0 from J, leaving 10 bases between them. The CDR3 loop spans 16 amino acids. The CDR3 sequence is CASSLGVGSSGNTIYF. CDR3 DNA: TGTGCCAGCAGCTTAGGTGTCGGAAGCTCTGGAAACACCATATATTTT.

V and J are TRBV29-1 and TRBJ2-5; the D gene is possibly TRBD2 (5 bases). The J call may be incorrect, as the DNA end agrees better with TRBJ2-7. Germline V gene lookup returns CDR1 SQVTM and CDR2 ANQGSEA. The CDR3 is 14 residues long. The CDR3 loop reads CSVEVLAENYEQYF. CDR3 sequence (DNA): TGCAGCGTTGAAGTCCTAGCTGAGAACTACGAGCAGTACTTC.

V and J are TRBV5-1 and TRBJ1-5, with TRBD1 matching 12 bases. V was clipped by 5 bases and J by 7 bases; unmatched bases: 4. Looked up from germline, CDR1 is SGHRS and CDR2 is YFSETQ. The CDR3 covers 14 residues. The CDR3 nucleotides are TGCGCCAGCAGACCCGGGACAGGGGGCCAGCCCCAGCATTTT. It translates to CASRPGTGGQPQHF.

The chain is built from TRBV19 and TRBJ1-4; maybe TRBD1 (6 bases). The CDR3 consists of 15 residues. CDR1 and CDR2 from the germline V gene are LNHDA and SQIVND (reference sequence). Trimming cost V 7 bases and J 7 bases, with 19 bases left between them. The CDR3, as DNA: TGTGCCAGTACCGATCGGGCAACAGGGACTGAAAAACTGTTTTTT. Encoded protein: CASTDRATGTEKLFF.

This sequence joins TRBV29-1 and TRBJ2-7; D perhaps matches TRBD2 (6 bases). Germline CDR1 reads SQVTM; CDR2 reads ANQGSEA. The CDR3 extends over 12 amino acids. The germline V and J ends were trimmed by 4 bases and 4 bases, with 11 bases remaining between them. The CDR3 nucleotides are TGCAGCGTTGCATCCGGGGGTTACGAGCAGTACTTC. Protein product: CSVASGGYEQYF.

The rearrangement links TRBV5-1 to TRBJ2-7, with D tentatively TRBD1 (5 bases). The V gene lost 7 bases and the J gene lost 0 bases, with 20 bases spanning the gap. CDR3 size: 16 residues. Germline-derived CDR1 and CDR2 are SGHRS and YFSETQ. The CDR3 nucleotides read TGCGCCAGCCTGCACCCTCGGACAAACCTCTCCTACGAGCAGTACTTC. Translated, it gives CASLHPRTNLSYEQYF. The variable domain in full, with the rest retrieved from reference TRBV5-1 and TRBJ2-7, is KAGVTQTPRYLIKTRGQQVTLSCSPISGHRSVSWYQQTPGQGLQFLFEYFSETQRNKGNFPGRFSGRQFSNSRSEMNVSTLELGDSALYLCASLHPRTNLSYEQYFGPGTRLTVT.

Comments on this clone: Within the sample, other DNA sequences also encode this same CDR3. The genes are TRBV5-1 and TRBJ1-5; TRBD1 is a possible D gene (5 bases). Germline V gene sequence: CDR1 SGHRS, CDR2 YFSETQ. V lost 1 base and J 5 bases, leaving 7 bases between the germline ends. The CDR3 length is 13 residues. The CDR3 coding sequence is TGCGCCAGCAGCTTGCAGGGAGATCAGCCCCAGCATTTT. This encodes CASSLQGDQPQHF.

The rearrangement links TRBV13 to TRBJ2-1; 9 bases are shared with TRBD2. Trimming at V came to 5 bases and at J to 4 bases, leaving 9 bases not matched to a gene. CDR1 is PRHDT, CDR2 FYEKMQ, per germline (reference sequence). The CDR3 runs to 16 residues. The CDR3 protein is CASSLTAGGSYNEQFF. The CDR3 bases are TGTGCCAGCAGCCTTACAGCGGGGGGCTCTTACAATGAGCAGTTCTTC.

This sequence joins TRBV6-5 and TRBJ2-5, with D unresolved. This CDR3 is 13 amino acids long. Trimming shortened V by 7 bases and J by 4 bases, and 13 bases separated the two germline ends. The germline gives CDR1 MNHEY, CDR2 SVGAGI. The CDR3 DNA reads as TGTGCCAGCACCCGGGCTAGTGGAGAGACCCAGTACTTC. Protein product: CASTRASGETQYF.

The chain links TRBV7-2 to TRBJ2-3; no clear D gene. V gave up 0 bases and J gave up 5 bases, with 0 bases separating them. Per the germline V gene, CDR1 is SGHTA and CDR2 is FQGNSA. The length of the CDR3 is 11 residues. The CDR3 DNA reads as TGTGCCAGCAGCTTAGCAGATACGCAGTATTTT. As protein: CASSLADTQYF.